The entry that follows covers one TCR beta chain sequence. The table came from immunoSEQ multiplex PCR; TCRdb's copy has only in-frame clones and leaves some out. The data hold more than 300,000 clones, with 90% to 95% observed a single time. The sample originates from a study of blood T cell repertoires in COVID-19. As for the study in general: PBMCs, B-cell-depleted T cells, or T cells provided the cDNA or gDNA that made up the material.

The CDR3 is 12 residues long. From germline, CDR1 is SGHTA and CDR2 FQGNSA. The ends were cut back, 1 base at V and 5 bases at J, with 5 bases in the middle. The sequenced sample was PBMCs or T cells enriched from blood (not recorded which). The receptor comes from a woman aged 30 to 39 who had been exposed to COVID-19. The chain joins TRBV7-2 to TRBJ2-5; no definite D call. The chain's CDR3 is CASSLGPETQYF. In nucleotides, the CDR3 is TGTGCCAGCAGCTTAGGGCCGGAGACCCAGTACTTC. Supplemented by reference TRBV7-2 and TRBJ2-5, the full variable domain reads GAGVSQSPSNKVTEKGKDVELRCDPISGHTALYWYRQSLGQGLEFLIYFQGNSAPDKSGLPSDRFSAERTGGSVSTLTIQRTQQEDSAVYLCASSLGPETQYFGPGTRLLVL.